This T cell receptor (beta chain) was identified in a study of monozygotic twins with inflammatory bowel disease. CDR3 length equals 12 residues. Germline V CDR1 and CDR2: SGHRS, YFSETQ. TCRdb reanalyzed the 5' RACE reads, giving one entry per CDR3 protein sequence and no DNA. The table lists approximately 390,000 distinct CDR3 sequences. The TCR comes from a human donor with ulcerative colitis or Crohn's disease, or a healthy co-twin of an affected twin (not recorded which). This sequence joins TRBV5-1 and TRBJ2-1. Input material: blood. CDR3 sequence: CASSLAGGEQFF.